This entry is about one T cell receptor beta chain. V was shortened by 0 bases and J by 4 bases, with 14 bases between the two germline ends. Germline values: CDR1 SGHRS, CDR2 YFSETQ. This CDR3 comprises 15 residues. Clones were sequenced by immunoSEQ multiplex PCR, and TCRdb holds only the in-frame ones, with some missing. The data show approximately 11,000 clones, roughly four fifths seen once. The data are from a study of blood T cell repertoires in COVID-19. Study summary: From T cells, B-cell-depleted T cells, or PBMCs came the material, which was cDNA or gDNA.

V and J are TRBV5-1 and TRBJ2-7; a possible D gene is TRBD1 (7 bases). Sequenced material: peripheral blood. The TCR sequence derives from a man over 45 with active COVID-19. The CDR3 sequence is CASSLEAGGLYEQYF. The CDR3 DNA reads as TGCGCCAGCAGCTTGGAGGCAGGGGGACTTTACGAGCAGTACTTC.